The sequence of this T cell receptor beta chain was determined in a study of OX40 agonist ivuxolimab in advanced cancers. Study background: There were three patients with partial responses, one having hepatocellular carcinoma and two cutaneous melanoma.

V lost 5 bases, J lost 7 bases, and 4 bases stayed unmatched. This CDR3 region has 13 residues. The germline V gene encodes CDR1 SGHVS and CDR2 FQNEAQ. Some clones are missing from TCRdb's copy, which holds only in-frame ones; the method was immunoSEQ multiplex PCR. The sample has about 70,000 clones, roughly 78% seen once. The genes are TRBV7-8 and TRBJ1-5; the match to TRBD1 covers 8 bases. The TCR sequence derives from an adult with an advanced solid tumor such as melanoma, head and neck, liver or kidney cancer. The sample was CD4+ or CD8+ T cells sorted from blood, taken in a trial of the OX40 agonist ivuxolimab. CDR3 amino acids: CASSHDRGQPQHF. The CDR3 nucleotides are TGTGCCAGCAGCCATGACAGGGGCCAGCCCCAGCATTTT.